Listed here is a single T cell receptor (beta chain). Its antigen is currently unknown. The V and J ends lost 3 bases and 4 bases respectively, with 9 bases between them. The CDR3 extends over 14 amino acids. The germline V gene has CDR1 KGHSH and CDR2 LQKENI. This entry comes from a study of vaccination effects on CD4 cells after COVID-19. Whole-study findings and limits: Of the vaccine-induced clones from healthy vaccinees, merely 1 of 255 recognized common cold coronaviruses as well. There were few convalescent patients in the study and no early post-infection timepoints. Late post-vaccination, clones induced by infection and those induced by vaccine underwent marked clonal contraction.

Profiled with immunoSEQ multiplex PCR; TCRdb holds only in-frame clones, not every one. Found here are approximately 74,000 clones, approximately 73% of them singletons; the top ten hold 2% to 3%. Following a roughly 11-day culture, CD4+ T cells were purified. Participants completed two doses of the BNT162b2 or mRNA-1273 vaccine. On both days 3 and 7, half of the culture medium was replaced with IL-2 medium. The input for sequencing was CD4+ T cells from PBMCs cultured without peptide, taken after COVID-19 vaccination. The source is a human donor who received a COVID-19 vaccine. V usage is TRBV18 and J usage is TRBJ1-4; D gene ambiguous. CDR3 DNA sequence: TGTGCCAGCTCACCCTCCTCGTTTAATGAAAAACTGTTTTTT. It yields the protein CASSPSSFNEKLFF.